The present entry profiles one T cell receptor (beta chain) with its context. Its specificity is unknown. Clones were read by immunoSEQ multiplex PCR, and TCRdb kept only the in-frame ones, dropping some. The sample includes approximately 700,000 clones, roughly 72% of them seen just once. This sample was taken from a study of shared clonotypes between healthy human individuals. Study-level results: Represented genetic and exposure-history diversity was restricted by having few donors.

Trimming removed 7 bases from V and 0 bases from J, with 12 bases in between. CDR3 length: 14 amino acids. CDR1 LNHDA and CDR2 SQIVND come from the germline V gene (reference sequence). The specimen was memory CD4+ T cells sorted from blood. Subset here: CD45RA-negative fraction. This sequence originates from a woman younger than 45 in good health. The chain is built from TRBV19 and TRBJ1-1, with D possibly TRBD1 on 6 matching bases. The CDR3 nucleotides read TGTGCCAGTACCCCAGGGGTCTTGAACACTGAAGCTTTCTTT. Its protein is CASTPGVLNTEAFF. Combining the CDR3 with reference TRBV19 and TRBJ1-1 gives the whole variable domain DGGITQSPKYLFRKEGQNVTLSCEQNLNHDAMYWYRQDPGQGLRLIYYSQIVNDFQKGDIAEGYSVSREKKESFPLTVTSAQKNPTAFYLCASTPGVLNTEAFFGQGTRLTVV.